Presented here are 3 T cell receptor beta chains from one specimen sequenced in a study of low-dose radiotherapy and immunotherapy resistance in tumors. Covering alpha and beta chains, TRAV- and TRBV-specific primers were used for the first-strand cDNA. Amplification of TCRs used a constant-region primer and V-primer adapter for approximately 19 PCR cycles. TCRdb recomputed calls from the reads with MiXCR, one row per CDR3 protein. The data show around 83,000 distinct CDR3 sequences, approximately 17% seen once. Time point reported: before trial treatment. This specimen consisted of PBMCs, obtained before treatment. The source of these receptors is a male donor with prostate cancer.

This clonotype was seen ten or more times. The V call is TRBV2, the J call TRBJ1-3, with a possible D match to TRBD1 (5 bases). This CDR3 has 15 amino acids. The germline V gene has CDR1 SNHLY and CDR2 FYNNEI. The germline V and J ends were trimmed by 6 bases and 3 bases, with 15 bases remaining between them. CDR3 in DNA: TGTGCCAGCAGAGCGTACGGGGGGGATGGAAACACCATATATTTT. The encoded protein is CASRAYGGDGNTIYF.

In the case of this clonotype: It is unclear where the CDR3 begins or ends on the DNA, so no DNA is shown, and the CDR3 is as TCRdb lists it. The genes are TRBV5-5 and TRBJ2-2; TRBD2 reflects the table's D call only, with no check against the DNA. Germline assignment: CDR1 SGHKS and CDR2 YYEKEE (reference sequence). The length of the CDR3 is 17 amino acids, counting both ends. The CDR3 spells CASSPLLAGGLRGAVFF.

The V call is TRBV3-1, the J call TRBJ2-7; unclear D gene. Germline CDR1 reads LGHDT; CDR2 reads YNNKEL (reference sequence). Trimming took off 0 bases at V and 5 bases at J, with 5 bases between the two ends. This CDR3 contains 12 residues. This CDR3 is CASSQDPHEQYF. The DNA for the CDR3 is TGTGCCAGCAGCCAAGATCCCCACGAGCAGTACTTC.